This T cell receptor (beta chain) was obtained from a study of cytomegalovirus exposure and HLA in healthy donors. The CDR3 consists of 15 residues. J gave up 6 bases and V 0 bases, and 7 bases lay outside the gene matches. Germline V gene data show CDR1 as SEHNR and CDR2 as FQNEAQ (reference sequence). The donors were in the roughly 130-subject validation cohort, distinct from the roughly 600-subject first cohort. The data were produced by immunoSEQ multiplex PCR, yet TCRdb's version contains in-frame clones alone and is incomplete. The table has some 140,000 clones, around 84% seen once. V gene TRBV7-9 combines with J gene TRBJ2-7, with TRBD2 matching over 8 bases. The sequence was obtained from a human donor in good health. The specimen sequenced was PBMCs. CDR3 DNA sequence: TGTGCCAGCAGCTTAGCTCGGGGGGGACTTACCGAGCAGTACTTC. Its translation is CASSLARGGLTEQYF.